What follows is one T cell receptor (beta chain) and its context. Survey-level immunoSEQ sequencing profiled the TCR beta repertoire. The assay was immunoSEQ multiplex PCR, and TCRdb's table has in-frame clones only and misses some. The sample holds under 90,000 clones, 93% seen once. CDR3 length equals 13 residues. V lost 3 bases, J lost 1 base, and 6 bases lay in between. Germline values: CDR1 KGHSH, CDR2 LQKENI. The chain has TRBV18 and TRBJ1-1, with D unclear. Sequencing input: PBMCs. The TCR was taken from a man aged 35 to 55 with rheumatoid arthritis. Written as DNA, the CDR3 is TGTGCCAGCTCACCTCTGGAGAACACTGAAGCTTTCTTT. This gives the protein CASSPLENTEAFF.